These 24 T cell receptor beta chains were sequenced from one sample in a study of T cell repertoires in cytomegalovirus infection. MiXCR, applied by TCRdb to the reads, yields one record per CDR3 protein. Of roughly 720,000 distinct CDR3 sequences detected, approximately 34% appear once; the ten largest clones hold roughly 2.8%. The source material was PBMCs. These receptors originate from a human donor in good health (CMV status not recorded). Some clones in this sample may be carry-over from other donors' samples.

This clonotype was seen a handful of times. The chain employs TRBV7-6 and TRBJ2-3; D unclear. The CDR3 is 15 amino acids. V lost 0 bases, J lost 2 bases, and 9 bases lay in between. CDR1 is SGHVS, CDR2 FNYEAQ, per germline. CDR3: CASSLALSNTDTQYF. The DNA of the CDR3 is TGTGCCAGCAGCTTAGCCCTTTCGAACACAGATACGCAGTATTTT.

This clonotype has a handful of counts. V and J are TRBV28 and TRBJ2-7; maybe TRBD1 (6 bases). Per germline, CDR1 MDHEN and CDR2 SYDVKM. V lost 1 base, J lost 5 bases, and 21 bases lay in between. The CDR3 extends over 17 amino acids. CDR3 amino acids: CASSLLPGGPGAHEQYF. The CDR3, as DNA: TGTGCCAGCAGTTTATTACCCGGTGGACCAGGGGCCCACGAGCAGTACTTC.

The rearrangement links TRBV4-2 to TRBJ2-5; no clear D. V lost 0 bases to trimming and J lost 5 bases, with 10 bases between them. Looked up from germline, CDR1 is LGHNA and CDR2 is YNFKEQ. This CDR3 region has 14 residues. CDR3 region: CASSQDPVAETQYF. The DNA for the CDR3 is TGTGCCAGCAGCCAAGATCCCGTGGCGGAGACCCAGTACTTC.

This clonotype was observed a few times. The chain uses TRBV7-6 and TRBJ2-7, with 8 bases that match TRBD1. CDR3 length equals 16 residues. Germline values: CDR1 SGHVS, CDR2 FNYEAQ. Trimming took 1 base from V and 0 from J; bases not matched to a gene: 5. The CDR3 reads CASSLVDRGSSYEQYF. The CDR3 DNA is TGTGCCAGCAGCTTAGTCGACAGGGGATCCTCCTACGAGCAGTACTTC. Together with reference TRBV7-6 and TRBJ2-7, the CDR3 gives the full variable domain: GAGVSQSPRYKVTKRGQDVALRCDPISGHVSLYWYRQALGQGPEFLTYFNYEAQQDKSGLPNDRFSAERPEGSISTLTIQRTEQRDSAMYRCASSLVDRGSSYEQYFGPGTRLTVT.

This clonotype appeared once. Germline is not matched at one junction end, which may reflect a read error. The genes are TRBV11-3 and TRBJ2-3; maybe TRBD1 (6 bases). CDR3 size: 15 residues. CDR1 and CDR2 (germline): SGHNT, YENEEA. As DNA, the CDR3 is TGCGCCAGCAGCTTGGGTTTGGGGGCCACAGATACGCAGTATTTT. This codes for CASSLGLGATDTQYF.

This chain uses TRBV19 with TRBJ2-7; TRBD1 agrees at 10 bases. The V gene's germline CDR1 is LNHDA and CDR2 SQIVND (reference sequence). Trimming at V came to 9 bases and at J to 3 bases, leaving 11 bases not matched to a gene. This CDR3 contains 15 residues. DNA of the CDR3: TGTGCCAGCCGAATCTCGGGACAGGGGATCTACGAGCAGTACTTC. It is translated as CASRISGQGIYEQYF.

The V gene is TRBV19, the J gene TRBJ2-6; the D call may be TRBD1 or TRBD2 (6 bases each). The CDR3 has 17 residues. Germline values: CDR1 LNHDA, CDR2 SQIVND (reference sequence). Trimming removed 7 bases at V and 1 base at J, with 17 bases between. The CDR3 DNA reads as TGTGCCAGTACGAAAATTACAGGGAGGTCTGGGGCCAACGTCCTGACTTTC. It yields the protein CASTKITGRSGANVLTF.

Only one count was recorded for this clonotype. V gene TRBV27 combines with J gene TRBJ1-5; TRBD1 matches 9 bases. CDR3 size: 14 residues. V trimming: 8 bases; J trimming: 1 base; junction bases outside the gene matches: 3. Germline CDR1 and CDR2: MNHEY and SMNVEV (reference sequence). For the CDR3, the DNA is TGTGCCAGCGGGGACAGGGTGAGCAATCAGCCCCAGCATTTT. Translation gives CASGDRVSNQPQHF.

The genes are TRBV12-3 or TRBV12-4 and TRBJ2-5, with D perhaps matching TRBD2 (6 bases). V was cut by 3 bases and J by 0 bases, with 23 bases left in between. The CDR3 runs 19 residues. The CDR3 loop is CASSFRLRERVGNQETQYF. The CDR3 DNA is TGTGCCAGCAGTTTTAGGTTGCGGGAAAGGGTGGGGAACCAAGAGACCCAGTACTTC.

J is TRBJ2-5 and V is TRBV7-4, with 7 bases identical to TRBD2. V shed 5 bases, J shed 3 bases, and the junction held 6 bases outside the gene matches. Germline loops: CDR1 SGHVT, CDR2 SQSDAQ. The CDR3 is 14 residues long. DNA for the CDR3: TGTGCCAGCAGCCCGCCGGGGGGAAAAGAGACCCAGTACTTC. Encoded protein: CASSPPGGKETQYF.

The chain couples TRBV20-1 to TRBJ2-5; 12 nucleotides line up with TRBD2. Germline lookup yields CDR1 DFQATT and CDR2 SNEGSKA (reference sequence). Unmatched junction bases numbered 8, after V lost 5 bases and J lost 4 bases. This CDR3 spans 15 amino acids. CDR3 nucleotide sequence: TGCAGTGCTCGTCTAGCGGGAGGGCCGGGAGAGACCCAGTACTTC. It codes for CSARLAGGPGETQYF.

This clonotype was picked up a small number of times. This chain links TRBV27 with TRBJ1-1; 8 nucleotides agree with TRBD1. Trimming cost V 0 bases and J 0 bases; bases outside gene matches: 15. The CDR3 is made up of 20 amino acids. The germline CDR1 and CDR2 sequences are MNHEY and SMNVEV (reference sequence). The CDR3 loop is CASSLSIRVFGDRMNTEAFF. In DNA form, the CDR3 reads TGTGCCAGCAGTTTATCGATAAGAGTGTTTGGGGACAGGATGAACACTGAAGCTTTCTTT.

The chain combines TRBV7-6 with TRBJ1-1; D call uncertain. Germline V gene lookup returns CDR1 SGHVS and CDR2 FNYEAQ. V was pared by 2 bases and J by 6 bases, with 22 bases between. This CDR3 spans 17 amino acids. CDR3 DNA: TGTGCCAGCAGCTTATACTCGAGGGTAGCCATAGGATCTGAAGCTTTCTTT. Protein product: CASSLYSRVAIGSEAFF. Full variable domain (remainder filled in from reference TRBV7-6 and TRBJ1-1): GAGVSQSPRYKVTKRGQDVALRCDPISGHVSLYWYRQALGQGPEFLTYFNYEAQQDKSGLPNDRFSAERPEGSISTLTIQRTEQRDSAMYRCASSLYSRVAIGSEAFFGQGTRLTVV.

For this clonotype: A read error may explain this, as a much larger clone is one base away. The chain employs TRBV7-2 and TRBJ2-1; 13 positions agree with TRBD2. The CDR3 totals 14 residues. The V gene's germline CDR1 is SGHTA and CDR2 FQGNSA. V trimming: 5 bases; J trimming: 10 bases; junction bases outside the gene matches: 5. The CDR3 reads CASSPRTSGREQFF. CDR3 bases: TGTGCCAGCAGCCCGCGGACTAGCGGGAGAGAGCAGTTCTTC. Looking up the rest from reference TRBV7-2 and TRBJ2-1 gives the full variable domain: GAGVSQSPSNKVTEKGKDVELRCDPISGHTALYWYRQSLGQGLEFLIYFQGNSAPDKSGLPSDRFSAERTGGSVSTLTIQRTQQEDSAVYLCASSPRTSGREQFFGPGTRLTVL.

The CDR3 loop reads CASSPWGAGGPSETQYF. In nucleotides, the CDR3 is TGTGCCAGCAGCCCCTGGGGGGCGGGAGGGCCGTCGGAGACCCAGTACTTC. The chain has TRBV7-2 and TRBJ2-5, with 9 positions matching TRBD2. This CDR3 spans 17 amino acids. The V and J ends lost 5 bases and 5 bases, in that order; junction bases with no gene match: 15. Germline values: CDR1 SGHTA, CDR2 FQGNSA. Full variable domain (missing parts from reference TRBV7-2 and TRBJ2-5): GAGVSQSPSNKVTEKGKDVELRCDPISGHTALYWYRQSLGQGLEFLIYFQGNSAPDKSGLPSDRFSAERTGGSVSTLTIQRTQQEDSAVYLCASSPWGAGGPSETQYFGPGTRLLVL.

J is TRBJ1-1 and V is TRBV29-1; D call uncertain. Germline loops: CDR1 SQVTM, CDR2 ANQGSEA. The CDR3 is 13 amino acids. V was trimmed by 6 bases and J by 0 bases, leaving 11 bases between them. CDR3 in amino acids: CSVSDIMNTEAFF. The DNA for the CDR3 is TGCAGCGTAAGTGACATCATGAACACTGAAGCTTTCTTT.

CDR3 sequence (DNA): TGTGCCAGCAGTTTAGGGCGGGAGGGAACCGGGGAGCTGTTTTTT. Its protein is CASSLGREGTGELFF. The gene calls are TRBV12-3 or TRBV12-4 and TRBJ2-2; 9 bases line up with TRBD2. The CDR3 extends over 15 amino acids. V lost 1 base, J lost 5 bases, and 2 bases stayed unmatched.

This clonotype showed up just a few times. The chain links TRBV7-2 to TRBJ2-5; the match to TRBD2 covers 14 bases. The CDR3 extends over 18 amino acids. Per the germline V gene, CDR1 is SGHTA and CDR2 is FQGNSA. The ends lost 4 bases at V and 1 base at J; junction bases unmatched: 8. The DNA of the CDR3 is TGTGCCAGCAGCTACCGGGGGACTAGCGGGAGTTTCCAAGAGACCCAGTACTTC. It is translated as CASSYRGTSGSFQETQYF.

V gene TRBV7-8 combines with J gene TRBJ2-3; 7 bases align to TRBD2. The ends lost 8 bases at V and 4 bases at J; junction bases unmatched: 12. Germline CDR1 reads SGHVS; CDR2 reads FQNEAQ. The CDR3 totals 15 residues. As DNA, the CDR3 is TGTGCCAGCCTCCAGCCGGGGGGTCAGGCAGATACGCAGTATTTT. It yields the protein CASLQPGGQADTQYF.

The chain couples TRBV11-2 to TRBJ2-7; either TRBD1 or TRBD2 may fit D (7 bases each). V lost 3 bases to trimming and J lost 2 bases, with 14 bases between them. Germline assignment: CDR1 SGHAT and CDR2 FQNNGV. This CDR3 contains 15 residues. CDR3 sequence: CASSFGRGGTYEQYF. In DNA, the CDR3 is TGTGCCAGCAGCTTCGGCAGGGGGGGAACCTACGAGCAGTACTTC.

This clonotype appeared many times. The CDR3 nucleotides are TGTGCCAGCAGCTTAGCGGCGGGGGGGAACACTGAAGCTTTCTTT. It encodes CASSLAAGGNTEAFF. The chain employs TRBV7-9 and TRBJ1-1; D possibly corresponds to TRBD1 (5 bases). Trimming shortened V by 0 bases and J by 1 base, and 9 bases separated the two germline ends. This CDR3 is 15 amino acids long. Germline CDR1 reads SEHNR; CDR2 reads FQNEAQ (reference sequence).

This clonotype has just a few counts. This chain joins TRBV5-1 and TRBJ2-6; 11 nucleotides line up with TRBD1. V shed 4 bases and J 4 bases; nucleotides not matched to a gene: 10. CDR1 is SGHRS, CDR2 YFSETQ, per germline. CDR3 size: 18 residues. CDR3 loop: CASSLPGQGAAGANVLTF. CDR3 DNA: TGCGCCAGCAGCCTCCCTGGACAGGGGGCAGCAGGGGCCAACGTCCTGACTTTC.

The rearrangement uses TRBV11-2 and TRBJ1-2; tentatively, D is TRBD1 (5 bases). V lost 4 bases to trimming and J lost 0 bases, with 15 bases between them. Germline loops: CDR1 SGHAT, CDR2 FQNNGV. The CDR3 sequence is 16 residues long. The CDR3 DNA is TGTGCCAGCAGCTACGATGGGACCCAAGCTAACTATGGCTACACCTTC. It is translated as CASSYDGTQANYGYTF.

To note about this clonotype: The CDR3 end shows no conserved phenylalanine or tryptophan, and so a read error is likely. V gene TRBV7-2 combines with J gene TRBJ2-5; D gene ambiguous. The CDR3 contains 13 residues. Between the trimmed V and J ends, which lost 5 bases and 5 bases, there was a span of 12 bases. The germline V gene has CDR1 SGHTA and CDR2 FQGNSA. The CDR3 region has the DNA TGTGCCAGCAGCCCTCGGAGTAGGGAGACCCAGTACTAC. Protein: CASSPRSRETQYY.